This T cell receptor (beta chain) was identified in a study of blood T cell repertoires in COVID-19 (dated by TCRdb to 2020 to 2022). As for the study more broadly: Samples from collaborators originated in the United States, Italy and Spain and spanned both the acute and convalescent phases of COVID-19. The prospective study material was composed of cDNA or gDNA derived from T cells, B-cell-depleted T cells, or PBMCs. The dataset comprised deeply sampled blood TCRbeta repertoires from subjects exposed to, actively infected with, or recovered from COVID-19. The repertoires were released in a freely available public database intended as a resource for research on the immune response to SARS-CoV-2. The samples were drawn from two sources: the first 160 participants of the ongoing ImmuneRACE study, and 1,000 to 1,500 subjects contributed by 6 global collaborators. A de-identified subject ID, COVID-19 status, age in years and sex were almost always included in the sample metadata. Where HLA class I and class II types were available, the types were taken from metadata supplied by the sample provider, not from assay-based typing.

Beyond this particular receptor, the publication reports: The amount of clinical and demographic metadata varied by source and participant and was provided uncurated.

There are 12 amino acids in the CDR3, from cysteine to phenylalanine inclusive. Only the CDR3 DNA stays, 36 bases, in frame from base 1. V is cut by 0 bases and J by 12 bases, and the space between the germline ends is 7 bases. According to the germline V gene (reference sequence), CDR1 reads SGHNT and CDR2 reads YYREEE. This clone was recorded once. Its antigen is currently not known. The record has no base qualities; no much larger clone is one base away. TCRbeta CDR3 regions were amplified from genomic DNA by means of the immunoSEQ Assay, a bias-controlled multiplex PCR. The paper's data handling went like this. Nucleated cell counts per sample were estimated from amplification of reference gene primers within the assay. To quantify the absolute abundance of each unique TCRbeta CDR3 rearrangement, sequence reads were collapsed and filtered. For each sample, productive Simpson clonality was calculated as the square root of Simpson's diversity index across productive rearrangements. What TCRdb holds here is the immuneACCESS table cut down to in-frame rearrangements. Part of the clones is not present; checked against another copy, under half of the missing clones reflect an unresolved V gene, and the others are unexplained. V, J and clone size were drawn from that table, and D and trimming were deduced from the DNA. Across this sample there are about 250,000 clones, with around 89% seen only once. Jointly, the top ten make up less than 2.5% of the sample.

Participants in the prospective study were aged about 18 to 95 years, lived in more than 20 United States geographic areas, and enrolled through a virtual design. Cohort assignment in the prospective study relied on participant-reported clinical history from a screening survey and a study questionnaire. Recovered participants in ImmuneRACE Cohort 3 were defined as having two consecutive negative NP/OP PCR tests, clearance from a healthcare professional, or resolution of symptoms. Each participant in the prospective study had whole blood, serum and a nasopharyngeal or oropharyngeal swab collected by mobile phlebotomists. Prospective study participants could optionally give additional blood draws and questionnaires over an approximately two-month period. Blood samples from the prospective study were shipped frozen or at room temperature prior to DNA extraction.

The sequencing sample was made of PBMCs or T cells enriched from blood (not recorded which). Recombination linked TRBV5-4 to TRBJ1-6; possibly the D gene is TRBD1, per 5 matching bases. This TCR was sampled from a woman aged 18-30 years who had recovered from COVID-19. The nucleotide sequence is TGTGCCAGCAGCTTGGACGGGGGACCCCTCCACTTT. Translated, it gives CASSLDGGPLHF.